Here is one TCR beta chain with its context. These data are taken from a study of blood T cell repertoires in COVID-19. Study-level background: Whether acute or convalescent, the COVID-19 samples came from the United States, Italy and Spain. In each case, the material was cDNA or gDNA derived from T cells, B-cell-depleted T cells, or PBMCs.

This table comes from immunoSEQ multiplex PCR, and its TCRdb copy is limited to in-frame clones, with some not included. In the table there are about 180,000 clones, less than 90% of which are singletons. Trimming shortened V by 0 bases and J by 4 bases, and 20 bases separated the two germline ends. Germline CDR1 LNHDA, CDR2 SQIVND (reference sequence). This CDR3 has 18 residues. This chain uses TRBV19 with TRBJ2-3; TRBD2 is a possible D gene (6 bases). Sequencing was performed on PBMCs or T cells enriched from blood (not recorded which). The TCR sequence derives from a human donor with acute COVID-19. The donor label of this sample is uncertain. The CDR3 spells CASSIDLPGDTNADTQYF. Here the CDR3 DNA reads TGTGCCAGTAGTATAGATCTCCCGGGAGACACGAACGCAGATACGCAGTATTTT.